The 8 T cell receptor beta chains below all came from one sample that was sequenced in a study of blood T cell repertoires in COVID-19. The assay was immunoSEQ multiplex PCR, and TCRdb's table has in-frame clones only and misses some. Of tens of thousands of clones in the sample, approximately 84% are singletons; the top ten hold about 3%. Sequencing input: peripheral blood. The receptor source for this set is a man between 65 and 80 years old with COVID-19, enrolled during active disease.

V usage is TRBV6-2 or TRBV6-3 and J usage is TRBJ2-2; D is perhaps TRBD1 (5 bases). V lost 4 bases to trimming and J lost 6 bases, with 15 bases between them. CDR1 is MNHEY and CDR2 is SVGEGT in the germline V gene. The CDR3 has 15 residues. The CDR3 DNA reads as TGTGCCAGCAGTTTCTTGGGGCAGGTCCCCGGGGAGCTGTTTTTT. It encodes CASSFLGQVPGELFF.

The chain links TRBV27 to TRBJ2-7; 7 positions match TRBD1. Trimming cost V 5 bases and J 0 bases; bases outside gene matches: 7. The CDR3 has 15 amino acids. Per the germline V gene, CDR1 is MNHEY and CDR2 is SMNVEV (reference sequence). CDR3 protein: CASSPHGQVSYEQYF. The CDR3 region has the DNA TGTGCCAGCAGTCCGCACGGACAGGTCTCCTACGAGCAGTACTTC.

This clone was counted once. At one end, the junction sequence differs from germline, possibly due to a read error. The CDR3 DNA sequence: TGTGCCAGCAGCTTAAATAGCCTAGCGGGCTTC. It encodes CASSLNSLAGF. This rearrangement joins TRBV7-2 to TRBJ2-7; TRBD2 matches at 8 bases. This CDR3 spans 11 amino acids. Germline CDR1 is SGHTA and CDR2 is FQGNSA.

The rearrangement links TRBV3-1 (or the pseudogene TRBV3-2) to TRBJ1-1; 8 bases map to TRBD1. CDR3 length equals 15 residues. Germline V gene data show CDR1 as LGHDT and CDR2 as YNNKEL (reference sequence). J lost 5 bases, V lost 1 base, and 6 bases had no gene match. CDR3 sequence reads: CASSQGTGWRTEAFF. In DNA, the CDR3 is TGTGCCAGCAGCCAAGGGACAGGGTGGAGGACTGAAGCTTTCTTT.

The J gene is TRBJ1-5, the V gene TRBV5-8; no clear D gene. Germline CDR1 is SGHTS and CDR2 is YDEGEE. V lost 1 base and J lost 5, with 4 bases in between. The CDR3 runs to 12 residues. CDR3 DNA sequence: TGTGCCAGCAGCTTGTTCGATCAGCCCCAGCATTTT. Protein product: CASSLFDQPQHF.

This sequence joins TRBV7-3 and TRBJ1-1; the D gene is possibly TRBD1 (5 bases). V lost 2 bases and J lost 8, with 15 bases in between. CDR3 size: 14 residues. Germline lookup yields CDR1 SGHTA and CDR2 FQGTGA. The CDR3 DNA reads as TGTGCCAGCAGCTTAGGGGCGGAGCTAGGGGAAGCTTTCTTT. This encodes CASSLGAELGEAFF.

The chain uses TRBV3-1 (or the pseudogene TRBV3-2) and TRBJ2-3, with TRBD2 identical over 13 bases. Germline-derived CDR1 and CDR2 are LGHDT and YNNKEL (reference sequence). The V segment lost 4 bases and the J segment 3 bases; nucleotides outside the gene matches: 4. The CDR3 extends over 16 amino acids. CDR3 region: CASSLGTSGITDTQYF. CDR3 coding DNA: TGTGCCAGCAGCCTAGGGACTAGCGGGATAACAGATACGCAGTATTTT.

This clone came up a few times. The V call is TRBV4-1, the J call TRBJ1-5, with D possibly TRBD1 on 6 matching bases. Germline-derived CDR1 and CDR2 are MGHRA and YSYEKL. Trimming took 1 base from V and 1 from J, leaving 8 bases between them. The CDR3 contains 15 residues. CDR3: CASSQVGTSNQPQHF. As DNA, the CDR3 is TGCGCCAGCAGCCAAGTCGGGACAAGCAATCAGCCCCAGCATTTT.